The 15 T cell receptor beta chains in this list originate from one sample, sequenced in a study of neurological immune-mediated disorders. Using its own MiXCR run on the 5' RACE reads, TCRdb lists one record per CDR3 protein. The table lists 80,000 or so distinct CDR3 sequences, about 9.7% of them singletons. Sequencing was carried out using PBMCs. Receptor source: a man in his fifties in good health.

This clonotype was counted at least ten times. The chain carries TRBV3-1 and TRBJ1-5; 9 nucleotides match TRBD1. The CDR3 is made up of 14 amino acids. V gave up 3 bases and J gave up 7 bases; unmatched junction bases: 4. The V gene's germline CDR1 is LGHDT and CDR2 YNNKEL (reference sequence). The CDR3 region is CASSQTGGGQPQHF. The CDR3 DNA reads as TGTGCCAGCAGCCAGACAGGGGGGGGACAGCCCCAGCATTTT.

This clonotype was picked up a small number of times. This chain joins TRBV6-2 or TRBV6-3 and TRBJ1-5; 7 bases fit TRBD1. With 6 bases clipped from V and 6 bases from J, the junction kept 17 bases outside the gene matches. The CDR3 contains 17 residues. Germline V gene data show CDR1 as MNHEY and CDR2 as SVGEGT. CDR3 loop: CASSLTSSTGFRQPQHF. CDR3 sequence (DNA): TGTGCCAGCAGCCTAACTTCCTCGACAGGGTTCCGTCAGCCCCAGCATTTT.

As concerns this clonotype: A much larger clone lies one base from this, so it may be a read error. The chain links TRBV6-1 to TRBJ2-1; 9 bases are a match to TRBD1. CDR3 length: 15 residues. Germline CDR1 is MNHNS and CDR2 is SASEGT. Written as DNA, the CDR3 is TGTGTCAGCAGTGTCGAGACAGGGGGTTCTAATGAGCAGTTCTTC. Protein product: CVSSVETGGSNEQFF.

This clonotype was recorded at least ten times. The chain links TRBV7-2 to TRBJ2-6, with D perhaps matching TRBD1 (5 bases). With 5 bases removed from V and 5 bases from J, the gap between germline ends came to 13 bases. CDR3 length equals 15 residues. The V gene's germline CDR1 is SGHTA and CDR2 FQGNSA. Here the CDR3 reads CASSNQQVRANVLTF. The CDR3 DNA sequence: TGTGCCAGCAGCAACCAACAGGTTCGGGCCAACGTCCTGACTTTC. Using reference TRBV7-2 and TRBJ2-6 for the parts outside the CDR3, the full variable domain is GAGVSQSPSNKVTEKGKDVELRCDPISGHTALYWYRQSLGQGLEFLIYFQGNSAPDKSGLPSDRFSAERTGGSVSTLTIQRTQQEDSAVYLCASSNQQVRANVLTFGAGSRLTVL.

This clonotype was observed at least ten times. The chain is built from TRBV5-1 and TRBJ1-6; 7 nucleotides agree with TRBD1. In germline, CDR1 is SGHRS, CDR2 YFSETQ. CDR3 length equals 15 residues. With V trimmed by 4 bases and J by 6 bases, 7 bases remained unmatched. CDR3 loop: CASSVSRDSNSPLHF. CDR3 DNA sequence: TGCGCCAGCAGCGTTAGCCGGGACAGTAATTCACCCCTCCACTTT.

The chain recombines TRBV3-1 with TRBJ2-3, with D unclear. Germline CDR1 reads LGHDT; CDR2 reads YNNKEL (reference sequence). V was shortened by 3 bases and J by 2 bases, with 6 bases between the two germline ends. The CDR3 contains 13 residues. CDR3 DNA: TGTGCCAGCAGCCAGGTGGACACAGATACGCAGTATTTT. Translation: CASSQVDTDTQYF.

This clonotype appeared many times. This chain joins TRBV7-9 and TRBJ2-1; D might be TRBD2 (6 bases). The germline V gene encodes CDR1 SEHNR and CDR2 FQNEAQ (reference sequence). The germline V and J ends were trimmed by 2 bases and 8 bases, with 22 bases remaining between them. The CDR3 has 17 amino acids. CDR3 nucleotide sequence: TGTGCCAGCAGCTTACGGCCTAGCGCCCTACGTGGGGATGAGCAGTTCTTC. Its protein is CASSLRPSALRGDEQFF.

This clonotype was picked up many times. The chain employs TRBV7-2 and TRBJ2-6, with 7 bases aligning to TRBD1. The CDR3 covers 14 residues. Germline CDR1 SGHTA, CDR2 FQGNSA. J was trimmed by 2 bases and V by 10 bases; bases with no gene match: 5. The CDR3 region is CANSQGAGANVLTF. Written as DNA, the CDR3 is TGTGCCAACTCGCAGGGGGCTGGGGCCAACGTCCTGACTTTC.

This clonotype was seen at least ten times. The V gene is TRBV20-1, the J gene TRBJ2-1; D gene unclear. CDR1 and CDR2 from the germline V gene are DFQATT and SNEGSKA (reference sequence). The CDR3 totals 11 residues. V was trimmed by 2 bases and J by 9 bases, leaving 8 bases between them. CDR3 residues: CSARWDSEQFF. The CDR3 nucleotides are TGCAGTGCTAGATGGGATAGTGAGCAGTTCTTC.

This clonotype was detected many times. This chain links TRBV27 with TRBJ2-6; D tentatively fits TRBD1 or TRBD2 (5 bases each). CDR1 and CDR2 (germline): MNHEY, SMNVEV (reference sequence). The CDR3 is 14 residues long. Trimming removed 5 bases from V and 4 bases from J, with 9 bases in between. The CDR3 protein is CASSGGWGANVLTF. CDR3 DNA: TGTGCCAGCAGTGGGGGTTGGGGGGCCAACGTCCTGACTTTC.

This clonotype was counted at least ten times. This rearrangement joins TRBV20-1 to TRBJ1-3; TRBD1 is a possible D gene (5 bases). The CDR3 spans 13 residues. V was cut by 6 bases and J by 2 bases, with 11 bases left in between. Germline assignment: CDR1 DFQATT and CDR2 SNEGSKA (reference sequence). This CDR3 reads CSAQDIPGNTIYF. The CDR3 DNA sequence: TGCAGTGCCCAGGACATTCCTGGAAACACCATATATTTT.

The gene calls are TRBV6-1 and TRBJ2-1; 9 bases agree with TRBD2. The CDR3 sequence is 16 residues long. In germline, CDR1 is MNHNS, CDR2 SASEGT. V trimming: 1 base; J trimming: 8 bases; junction bases outside the gene matches: 9. The CDR3 DNA is TGTGCCAGCAGTGAAGGAGGGGGCGGGAGGGCCTATGAGCAGTTCTTC. Its translation is CASSEGGGGRAYEQFF.

Many counts were recorded for this clonotype. V gene TRBV4-1 combines with J gene TRBJ2-7, with D unresolved. Trimming took off 3 bases at V and 5 bases at J, with 14 bases between the two ends. CDR1 and CDR2 from the germline V gene are MGHRA and YSYEKL. The CDR3 totals 14 residues. DNA of the CDR3: TGCGCCAGCAGCCAGGTTCCTCGGTTGGACGAGCAGTACTTC. This sequence encodes CASSQVPRLDEQYF.

This clonotype has at least ten counts. The CDR3 here is CAILGPGRGYNSPLHF. CDR3 nucleotides: TGTGCCATCCTTGGCCCGGGACGGGGCTATAATTCACCCCTCCACTTT. This sequence joins TRBV12-3 or TRBV12-4 and TRBJ1-6; D is possibly TRBD1 (5 bases). The CDR3 consists of 16 residues. The V gene lost 10 bases and the J gene lost 3 bases, with 19 bases spanning the gap.

With regard to this clonotype: Because the CDR3 is missing its conserved closing phenylalanine or tryptophan, this is likely a read error. V and J are TRBV20-1 and TRBJ2-7; D possibly matches TRBD1 or TRBD2 (5 bases each). Germline V gene data show CDR1 as DFQATT and CDR2 as SNEGSKA (reference sequence). The V end was cut by 0 bases, the J end by 7 bases, with 19 bases between. The CDR3 is made up of 15 amino acids. CDR3 loop: CSARDASGGAREQYL. The DNA for the CDR3 is TGCAGTGCTAGAGATGCCAGCGGTGGGGCTAGGGAGCAGTACTTA.